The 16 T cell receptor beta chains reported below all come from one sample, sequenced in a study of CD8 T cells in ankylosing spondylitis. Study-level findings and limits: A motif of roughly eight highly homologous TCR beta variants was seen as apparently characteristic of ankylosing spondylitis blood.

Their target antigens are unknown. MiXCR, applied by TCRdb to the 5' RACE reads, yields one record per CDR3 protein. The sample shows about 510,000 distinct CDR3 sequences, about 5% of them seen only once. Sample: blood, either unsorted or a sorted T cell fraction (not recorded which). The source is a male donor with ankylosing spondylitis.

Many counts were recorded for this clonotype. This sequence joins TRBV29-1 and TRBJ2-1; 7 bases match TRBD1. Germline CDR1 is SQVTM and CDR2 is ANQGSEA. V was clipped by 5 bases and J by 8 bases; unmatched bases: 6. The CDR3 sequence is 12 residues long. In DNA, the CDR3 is TGCAGCGTTAAAGGGGGCGGAGATGAGCAGTTCTTC. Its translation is CSVKGGGDEQFF.

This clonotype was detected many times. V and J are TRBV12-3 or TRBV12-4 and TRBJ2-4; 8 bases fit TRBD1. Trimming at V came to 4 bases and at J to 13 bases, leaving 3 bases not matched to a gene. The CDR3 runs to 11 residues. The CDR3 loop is CASSSDRAQYF. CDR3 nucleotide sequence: TGTGCCAGCAGTTCGGACAGGGCGCAGTACTTC.

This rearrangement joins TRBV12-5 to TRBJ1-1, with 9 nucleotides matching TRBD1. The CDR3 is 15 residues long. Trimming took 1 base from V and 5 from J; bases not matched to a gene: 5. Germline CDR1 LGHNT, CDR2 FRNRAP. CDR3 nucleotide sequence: TGTGCTAGTGGTTTGGCACAGGGGGCGCATACTGAAGCTTTCTTT. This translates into CASGLAQGAHTEAFF.

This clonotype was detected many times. The CDR3 sequence is CAKLGRAPYNEQFF. DNA of the CDR3: TGTGCCAAACTCGGGAGGGCCCCCTACAATGAGCAGTTCTTC. The rearrangement joins TRBV6-1 to TRBJ2-1; 8 bases agree with TRBD2. Germline lookup yields CDR1 MNHNS and CDR2 SASEGT. CDR3 length: 14 residues. Germline trimming cut 10 bases from V and 2 bases from J; bases unmatched to any gene: 7.

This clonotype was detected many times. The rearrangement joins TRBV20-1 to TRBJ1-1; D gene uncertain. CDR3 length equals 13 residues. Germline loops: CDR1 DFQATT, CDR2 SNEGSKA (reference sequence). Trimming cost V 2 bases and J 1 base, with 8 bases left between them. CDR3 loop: CSARQAGNTEAFF. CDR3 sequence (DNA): TGCAGTGCTAGACAGGCAGGGAACACTGAAGCTTTCTTT.

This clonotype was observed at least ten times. CDR3 nucleotide sequence: TGTGCCAGCTCCGAGTCGGCCAACGTCCTGACTTTC. It yields the protein CASSESANVLTF. This chain connects TRBV28 to TRBJ2-6; no clear D gene. The CDR3 covers 12 residues. Germline CDR1 is MDHEN and CDR2 is SYDVKM. Trimming stripped 8 bases from V and 6 bases from J, with 8 bases between.

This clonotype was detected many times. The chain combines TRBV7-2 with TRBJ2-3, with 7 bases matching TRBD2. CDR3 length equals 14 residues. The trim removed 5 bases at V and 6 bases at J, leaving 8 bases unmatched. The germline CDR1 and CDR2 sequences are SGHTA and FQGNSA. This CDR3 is CASSVTGTTDTQYF. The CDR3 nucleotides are TGTGCCAGCAGCGTAACCGGGACTACGGATACGCAGTATTTT.

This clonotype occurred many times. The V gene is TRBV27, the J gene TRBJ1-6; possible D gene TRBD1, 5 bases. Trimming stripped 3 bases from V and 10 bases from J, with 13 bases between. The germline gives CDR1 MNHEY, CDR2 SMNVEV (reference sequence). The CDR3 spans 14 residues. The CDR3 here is CASSLEGIRSPLHF. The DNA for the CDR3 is TGTGCCAGCAGTTTGGAGGGGATACGGTCACCCCTCCACTTT.

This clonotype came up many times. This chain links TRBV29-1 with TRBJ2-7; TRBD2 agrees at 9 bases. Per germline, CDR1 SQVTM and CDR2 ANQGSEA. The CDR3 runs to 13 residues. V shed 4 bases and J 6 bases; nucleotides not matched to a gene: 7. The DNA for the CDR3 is TGCAGCGTTGTCCTAGCGGGGTTACGCGAGCAGTACTTC. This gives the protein CSVVLAGLREQYF.

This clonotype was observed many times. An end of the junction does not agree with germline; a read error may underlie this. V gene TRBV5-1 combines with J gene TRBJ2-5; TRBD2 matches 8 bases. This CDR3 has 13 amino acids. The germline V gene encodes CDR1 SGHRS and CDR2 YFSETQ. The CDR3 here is CASSLSGRAFKIF. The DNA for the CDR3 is TGCGCCAGCAGCTTGTCCGGGAGGGCCTTCAAAATCTTC.

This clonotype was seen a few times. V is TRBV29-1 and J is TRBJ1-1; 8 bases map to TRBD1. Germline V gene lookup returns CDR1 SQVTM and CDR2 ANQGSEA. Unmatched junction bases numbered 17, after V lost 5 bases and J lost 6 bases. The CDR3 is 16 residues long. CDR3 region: CSVSRRLDRESAEAFF. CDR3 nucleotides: TGCAGCGTTTCCCGACGTTTGGACAGGGAGTCTGCTGAAGCTTTCTTT.

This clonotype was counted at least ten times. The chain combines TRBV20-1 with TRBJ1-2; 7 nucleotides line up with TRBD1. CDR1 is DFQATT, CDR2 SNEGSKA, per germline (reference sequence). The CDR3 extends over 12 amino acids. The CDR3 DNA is TGCAGCTCTTCTACAGGGGACTATGGCTACACCTTC. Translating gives CSSSTGDYGYTF.

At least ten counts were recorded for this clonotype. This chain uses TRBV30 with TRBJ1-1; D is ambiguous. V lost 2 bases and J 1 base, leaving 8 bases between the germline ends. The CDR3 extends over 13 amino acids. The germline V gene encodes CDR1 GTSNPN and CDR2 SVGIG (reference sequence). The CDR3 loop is CAWSITRNTEAFF. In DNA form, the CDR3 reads TGTGCCTGGAGTATTACAAGGAACACTGAAGCTTTCTTT.

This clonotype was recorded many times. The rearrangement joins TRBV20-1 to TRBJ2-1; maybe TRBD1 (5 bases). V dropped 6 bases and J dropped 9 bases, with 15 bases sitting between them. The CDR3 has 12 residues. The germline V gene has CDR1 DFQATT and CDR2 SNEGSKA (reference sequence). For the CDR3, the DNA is TGCAGTGCAGGGCAGGGTCAGCGTGAGCAGTTCTTC. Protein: CSAGQGQREQFF.

DNA for the CDR3: TGTGCCAGCAGTTTCCGAATTAACTCCGGGACAGCTATTCTTAGCACAGATACGCAGTATTTT. Encoded protein: CASSFRINSGTAILSTDTQYF. J is TRBJ2-3 and V is TRBV27, with TRBD1 identical over 7 bases. Unmatched junction bases numbered 21, after V lost 3 bases and J lost 0 bases. Looked up from germline, CDR1 is MNHEY and CDR2 is SMNVEV (reference sequence). The CDR3 runs 21 residues.

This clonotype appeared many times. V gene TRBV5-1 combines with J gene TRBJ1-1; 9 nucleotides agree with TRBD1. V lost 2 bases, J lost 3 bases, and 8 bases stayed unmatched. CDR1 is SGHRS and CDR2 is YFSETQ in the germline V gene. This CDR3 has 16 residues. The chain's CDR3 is CASSLTVTGGDTEAFF. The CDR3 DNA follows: TGCGCCAGCAGCTTAACCGTTACAGGGGGCGACACTGAAGCTTTCTTT.